The 27 T cell receptor beta chains in this list originate from one sample, sequenced in a study of tumor-infiltrating lymphocytes in localized non-small cell lung cancer. TCRdb's table, derived via immunoSEQ multiplex PCR, lists solely in-frame clones and lacks some. Here the sample spans 20,000 to 30,000 clones, about two thirds being singletons. Sequencing input: lung tumor tissue. These receptor sequences come from a human donor with non-small cell lung cancer.

There are a few counts of this clone. The chain joins TRBV11-2 to TRBJ2-7; D ambiguous. V lost 5 bases and J 4 bases, leaving 6 bases between the germline ends. Germline CDR1 and CDR2: SGHAT and FQNNGV. The CDR3 has 11 residues. Here the CDR3 reads CASSAVYEQYF. The CDR3 DNA sequence: TGTGCCAGCAGCGCCGTTTACGAGCAGTACTTC.

The gene calls are TRBV4-3 and TRBJ2-3; no definite D call. The CDR3 runs to 13 residues. In germline, CDR1 is LGHNA, CDR2 YSLEER. Trimming took 0 bases from V and 6 from J, leaving 7 bases between them. In nucleotides, the CDR3 is TGCGCCAGCAGCCAAGAACTCGCGGATACGCAGTATTTT. Translating it yields CASSQELADTQYF.

The V call is TRBV2, the J call TRBJ1-1, with 7 nucleotides matching TRBD1. The CDR3 is made up of 16 amino acids. V was pared by 7 bases and J by 5 bases, with 16 bases of the junction left unmatched. CDR1 SNHLY and CDR2 FYNNEI come from the germline V gene. The DNA of the CDR3 is TGTGCCAGCACTCTCGACAGGGAGAAAGGAGGAACTGAAGCTTTCTTT. As protein: CASTLDREKGGTEAFF.

The rearrangement links TRBV5-1 to TRBJ1-4; tentatively, D is TRBD1 (5 bases). CDR1 is SGHRS, CDR2 YFSETQ, per germline. The V gene lost 4 bases and the J gene lost 3 bases, with 7 bases spanning the gap. CDR3 length equals 13 residues. The CDR3 DNA sequence: TGCGCCAGCAGCCGGGACCCTAATGAAAAACTGTTTTTT. Translation: CASSRDPNEKLFF.

The J gene is TRBJ1-2, the V gene TRBV5-6, with D uncertain. This CDR3 is 12 amino acids long. The germline V gene encodes CDR1 SGHDT and CDR2 YYEEEE. With 4 bases removed from V and 4 bases from J, the gap between germline ends came to 8 bases. This chain's CDR3 is CASSPGLYGYTF. DNA of the CDR3: TGTGCCAGCAGCCCCGGGCTCTATGGCTACACCTTC.

V is TRBV5-4 and J is TRBJ2-5; tentatively, D is TRBD1 (7 bases). The germline V and J ends were trimmed by 3 bases and 3 bases, with 15 bases remaining between them. Germline values: CDR1 SGHNT, CDR2 YYREEE (reference sequence). The CDR3 extends over 15 amino acids. CDR3 bases: TGTGCCAGCAGCTCCGGAGGGACAGCTAAAGAGACCCAGTACTTC. It translates to CASSSGGTAKETQYF.

This rearrangement joins TRBV30 to TRBJ1-6; 9 bases align to TRBD1. After removal of 3 bases from V and 8 bases from J, the junction contained 11 bases not matched to a gene. The V gene's germline CDR1 is GTSNPN and CDR2 SVGIG (reference sequence). The CDR3 extends over 16 amino acids. CDR3 in DNA: TGTGCCTGGAGGGGAAAAAGGACAGGGGAGTATTCACCCCTCCACTTT. This sequence encodes CAWRGKRTGEYSPLHF.

V usage is TRBV7-3 and J usage is TRBJ2-7; TRBD2 aligns across 8 bases. Germline V lookup: CDR1 SGHTA, CDR2 FQGTGA. The CDR3 contains 14 residues. The ends lost 5 bases at V and 2 bases at J; junction bases unmatched: 5. The CDR3 DNA is TGTGCCAGCAGCACCCAGCGGGGGCCCTACGAGCAGTACTTC. Translated, it gives CASSTQRGPYEQYF.

The J gene is TRBJ1-1, the V gene TRBV15; a weak D match, TRBD1 (5 bases). The germline V gene encodes CDR1 LNHNV and CDR2 YYDKDF (reference sequence). V was clipped by 0 bases and J by 4 bases, with 12 bases between them. The CDR3 is made up of 15 amino acids. The CDR3 protein is CATSRDPGTGTEAFF. The CDR3, as DNA: TGTGCCACCAGCAGAGACCCAGGGACGGGCACTGAAGCTTTCTTT.

The rearrangement joins TRBV7-9 to TRBJ2-3; possibly TRBD2 for D (6 bases). Trimming cost V 4 bases and J 6 bases, with 11 bases left between them. This CDR3 has 13 amino acids. Per the germline V gene, CDR1 is SEHNR and CDR2 is FQNEAQ (reference sequence). Written as DNA, the CDR3 is TGTGCCAGCAGCTCGGGACTTTGGGATACGCAGTATTTT. Translating it yields CASSSGLWDTQYF.

The chain joins TRBV5-1 to TRBJ2-3; 10 positions agree with TRBD2. Germline V gene data show CDR1 as SGHRS and CDR2 as YFSETQ. V gave up 4 bases and J gave up 6 bases; unmatched junction bases: 11. The CDR3 has 16 residues. This CDR3 is CASSGGRTSGSDTQYF. The CDR3 DNA reads TGCGCCAGCAGCGGGGGGCGGACTAGCGGCAGTGATACGCAGTATTTT. The variable domain in full, completed from reference TRBV5-1 and TRBJ2-3, reads KAGVTQTPRYLIKTRGQQVTLSCSPISGHRSVSWYQQTPGQGLQFLFEYFSETQRNKGNFPGRFSGRQFSNSRSEMNVSTLELGDSALYLCASSGGRTSGSDTQYFGPGTRLTVL.

V usage is TRBV19 and J usage is TRBJ2-1, with TRBD2 identical over 11 bases. V lost 7 bases and J lost 4; bases outside the gene matches: 3. The CDR3 has 14 amino acids. CDR1 LNHDA and CDR2 SQIVND come from the germline V gene (reference sequence). CDR3 bases: TGTGCCAGTATAGCGGGGGGGGGATACAATGAGCAGTTCTTC. Translating it yields CASIAGGGYNEQFF.

J is TRBJ1-1 and V is TRBV6-5; unclear D gene. The V end was cut by 7 bases, the J end by 1 base, with 10 bases between. The CDR3 is 13 amino acids. Germline-derived CDR1 and CDR2 are MNHEY and SVGAGI. The CDR3 nucleotides read TGTGCCAGCACCGCATTTGGGAACACTGAAGCTTTCTTT. The encoded protein is CASTAFGNTEAFF.

This clone came up once. The chain uses TRBV11-2 and TRBJ1-6; 8 bases are a match to TRBD1. The CDR3 loop spans 16 amino acids. V lost 5 bases to trimming and J lost 3 bases; unmatched junction nucleotides: 6. Germline CDR1 SGHAT, CDR2 FQNNGV. The CDR3 nucleotides are TGTGCCAGCAGCGTGGACAGGGCGGTCTATAATTCACCCCTCCACTTT. This gives the protein CASSVDRAVYNSPLHF.

This chain joins TRBV6-6 and TRBJ2-1; TRBD2 agrees at 12 bases. There are 15 residues in the CDR3. Germline V CDR1 and CDR2: MNHNY, SVGAGI (reference sequence). V was pared by 5 bases and J by 6 bases, with 5 bases of the junction left unmatched. The CDR3 protein is CASSPTSGGVNEQFF. CDR3 DNA: TGTGCCAGCAGTCCGACTAGCGGGGGAGTCAATGAGCAGTTCTTC.

V is TRBV5-1 and J is TRBJ1-6, with unresolved D. V was trimmed by 2 bases and J by 0 bases, leaving 12 bases between them. Germline V gives CDR1 SGHRS, CDR2 YFSETQ. This CDR3 has 17 residues. In DNA, the CDR3 is TGCGCCAGCAGCTTTGTTTCCGGGAGCTCCTATAATTCACCCCTCCACTTT. Protein sequence: CASSFVSGSSYNSPLHF. The complete variable domain, with remaining parts taken from reference TRBV5-1 and TRBJ1-6, reads KAGVTQTPRYLIKTRGQQVTLSCSPISGHRSVSWYQQTPGQGLQFLFEYFSETQRNKGNFPGRFSGRQFSNSRSEMNVSTLELGDSALYLCASSFVSGSSYNSPLHFGNGTRLTVT.

This clone is medium-sized (0.01 to 0.1%) by share. The V and J genes are TRBV9 and TRBJ1-5; tentative D call: TRBD1 (6 bases). In germline, CDR1 is SGDLS, CDR2 YYNGEE. Trimming shortened V by 3 bases and J by 9 bases, and 16 bases separated the two germline ends. This CDR3 has 14 residues. The CDR3 sequence: CASSAEQGGRPQHF. The CDR3 DNA follows: TGTGCCAGCAGCGCCGAACAGGGAGGTCGGCCCCAGCATTTT.

The rearrangement links TRBV18 to TRBJ2-7, with D tentatively TRBD1 (6 bases). Trimming pared 1 base from V and 3 bases from J, leaving 22 bases between. This CDR3 comprises 18 residues. Germline V gives CDR1 KGHSH, CDR2 LQKENI. CDR3: CASSPLPPLNRDRYEQYF. The CDR3, as DNA: TGTGCCAGCTCACCACTTCCCCCTCTTAACAGGGACCGCTACGAGCAGTACTTC.

The chain couples TRBV20-1 to TRBJ1-1, with unresolved D. Per germline, CDR1 DFQATT and CDR2 SNEGSKA (reference sequence). The CDR3 extends over 11 amino acids. Trimming stripped 4 bases from V and 4 bases from J, with 7 bases between. The CDR3 DNA is TGCAGTGCTAAAGGGCCCACTGAAGCTTTCTTT. This gives the protein CSAKGPTEAFF.

This clone was counted only a few times. The chain links TRBV11-2 to TRBJ1-5; D unresolved. This CDR3 is 19 amino acids long. The ends were cut back, 5 bases at V and 5 bases at J, with 28 bases in the middle. The germline V gene has CDR1 SGHAT and CDR2 FQNNGV. DNA of the CDR3: TGTGCCAGCAGCCCAAGCGGTGGTATCCCCCCTGGGGATGATCAGCCCCAGCATTTT. Its translation is CASSPSGGIPPGDDQPQHF.

J is TRBJ1-4 and V is TRBV9; D is possibly TRBD1 (5 bases). Between the trimmed V and J ends, which lost 0 bases and 8 bases, there was a span of 14 bases. CDR3 length: 15 residues. Germline assignment: CDR1 SGDLS and CDR2 YYNGEE. CDR3 in DNA: TGTGCCAGCAGCGTAGAGGGACTGGGGCGGGAAAAACTGTTTTTT. This sequence encodes CASSVEGLGREKLFF.

This clone was recorded a few times. The chain has TRBV6-1 and TRBJ2-5; 7 positions match TRBD2. Germline CDR1 MNHNS, CDR2 SASEGT. The junction had 5 bases not matched to a gene; V was cut back by 2 bases and J by 2 bases. The CDR3 has 15 amino acids. The CDR3 protein is CASSEWEGSQETQYF. CDR3 nucleotide sequence: TGTGCCAGCAGTGAATGGGAGGGATCACAAGAGACCCAGTACTTC.

The rearrangement uses TRBV5-1 and TRBJ2-3, with 15 positions matching TRBD2. The CDR3 length is 16 residues. The trim removed 3 bases at V and 8 bases at J, leaving 7 bases unmatched. Germline CDR1 and CDR2: SGHRS and YFSETQ. The CDR3 DNA reads TGCGCCAGCAGCTCTCGGACTAGCGGGGGGGTGGGTACGCAGTATTTT. Protein product: CASSSRTSGGVGTQYF.

J is TRBJ2-6 and V is TRBV4-2, with TRBD2 matching 7 bases. The CDR3 length is 16 residues. Losses at the gene ends were 5 bases for V and 1 base for J; bases not matched to a gene: 5. Germline loops: CDR1 LGHNA, CDR2 YNFKEQ. CDR3 loop: CASSGREGSGANVLTF. CDR3 sequence (DNA): TGTGCCAGCAGCGGAAGGGAGGGTTCTGGGGCCAACGTCCTGACTTTC.

The sample holds one count of this clone. The V gene is TRBV5-1, the J gene TRBJ2-3; D ambiguous. CDR3 length equals 15 residues. The germline CDR1 and CDR2 sequences are SGHRS and YFSETQ. V lost 4 bases, J lost 0 bases, and 12 bases lay in between. CDR3 nucleotides: TGCGCCAGCAGCCCAGATGGGGAAAGCACAGATACGCAGTATTTT. Residues: CASSPDGESTDTQYF.

The J gene is TRBJ1-4, the V gene TRBV9, with D uncertain. CDR1 and CDR2 from the germline V gene are SGDLS and YYNGEE. CDR3 size: 14 residues. V shed 3 bases and J shed 8 bases, with 14 bases lying between them. The CDR3 DNA sequence: TGTGCCAGCAGCGCAGGAGGTTTCGACGAAAAACTGTTTTTT. Translation: CASSAGGFDEKLFF.

V usage is TRBV11-3 and J usage is TRBJ2-7; TRBD2 matches at 8 bases. The CDR3 is 15 residues long. The ends lost 5 bases at V and 3 bases at J; junction bases unmatched: 9. CDR1 and CDR2 from the germline V gene are SGHNT and YENEEA. The CDR3: CASSPGPLAGYEQYF. The CDR3 DNA reads TGTGCCAGCAGCCCGGGGCCTCTAGCGGGCTACGAGCAGTACTTC. The full variable domain, its missing parts supplied by reference TRBV11-3 and TRBJ2-7, is EAGVVQSPRYKIIEKKQPVAFWCNPISGHNTLYWYLQNLGQGPELLIRYENEEAVDDSQLPKDRFSAERLKGVDSTLKIQPAELGDSAVYLCASSPGPLAGYEQYFGPGTRLTVT.